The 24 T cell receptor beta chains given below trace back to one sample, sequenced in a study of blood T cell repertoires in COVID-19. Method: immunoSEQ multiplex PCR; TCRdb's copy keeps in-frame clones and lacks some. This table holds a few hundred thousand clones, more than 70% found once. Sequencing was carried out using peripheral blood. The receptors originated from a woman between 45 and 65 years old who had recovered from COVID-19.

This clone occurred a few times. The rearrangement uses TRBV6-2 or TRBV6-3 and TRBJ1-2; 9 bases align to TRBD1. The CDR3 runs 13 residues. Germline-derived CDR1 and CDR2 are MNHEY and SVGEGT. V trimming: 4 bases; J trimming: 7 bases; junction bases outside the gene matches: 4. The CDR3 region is CASSSDRGPGYTF. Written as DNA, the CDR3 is TGTGCCAGCAGTTCGGACAGGGGCCCTGGCTACACCTTC.

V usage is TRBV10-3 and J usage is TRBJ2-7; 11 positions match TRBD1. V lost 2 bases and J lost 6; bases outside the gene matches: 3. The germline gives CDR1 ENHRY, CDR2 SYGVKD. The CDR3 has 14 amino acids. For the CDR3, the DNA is TGTGCCATCAGTGAGCCGGGACAGGGGGTCGAGCAGTACTTC. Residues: CAISEPGQGVEQYF.

The CDR3 region has the DNA TGCACCAGCCCCGAGGAACTAGCGGGGCAAGAGACCCAGTACTTC. Its protein is CTSPEELAGQETQYF. The rearrangement uses TRBV1 and TRBJ2-5; the tabulated D call, TRBD2, remains unverified against the DNA. TRBV1 is described as a pseudogene. This CDR3 spans 15 amino acids.

CDR3 residues: CASSRTGTQPQHF. CDR3 sequence (DNA): TGTGCCAGCAGTCGGACAGGAACTCAGCCCCAGCATTTT. The rearrangement links TRBV6-5 to TRBJ1-5, with 7 positions matching TRBD1. This CDR3 has 13 amino acids. Germline V gives CDR1 MNHEY, CDR2 SVGAGI. V was pared by 5 bases and J by 6 bases, with 4 bases of the junction left unmatched.

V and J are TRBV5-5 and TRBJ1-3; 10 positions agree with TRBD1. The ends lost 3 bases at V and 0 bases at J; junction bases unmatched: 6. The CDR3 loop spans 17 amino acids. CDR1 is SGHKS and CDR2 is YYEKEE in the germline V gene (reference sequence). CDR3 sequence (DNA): TGTGCCAGCAGCTCCCGGGACAGGGGCAACTCTGGAAACACCATATATTTT. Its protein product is CASSSRDRGNSGNTIYF.

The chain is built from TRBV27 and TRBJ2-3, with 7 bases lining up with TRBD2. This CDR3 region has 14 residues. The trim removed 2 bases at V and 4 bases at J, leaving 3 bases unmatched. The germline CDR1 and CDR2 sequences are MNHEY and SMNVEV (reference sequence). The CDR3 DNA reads TGTGCCAGCAGTTTAGCGGGAGTGGCAGATACGCAGTATTTT. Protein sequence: CASSLAGVADTQYF.

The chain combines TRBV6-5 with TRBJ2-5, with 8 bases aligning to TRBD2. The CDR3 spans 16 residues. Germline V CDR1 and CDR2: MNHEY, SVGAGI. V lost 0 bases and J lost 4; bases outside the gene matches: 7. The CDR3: CASSYSAGGGGETQYF. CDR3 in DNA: TGTGCCAGCAGTTACTCTGCGGGGGGAGGTGGAGAGACCCAGTACTTC.

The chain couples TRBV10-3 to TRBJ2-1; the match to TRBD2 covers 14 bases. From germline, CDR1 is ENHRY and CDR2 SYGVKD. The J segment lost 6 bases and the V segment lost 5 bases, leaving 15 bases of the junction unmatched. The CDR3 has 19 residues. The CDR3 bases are TGTGCCATCAGTAGGAACCCGACTAGCGGGGGGGCCTTAAGCAATGAGCAGTTCTTC. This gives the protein CAISRNPTSGGALSNEQFF.

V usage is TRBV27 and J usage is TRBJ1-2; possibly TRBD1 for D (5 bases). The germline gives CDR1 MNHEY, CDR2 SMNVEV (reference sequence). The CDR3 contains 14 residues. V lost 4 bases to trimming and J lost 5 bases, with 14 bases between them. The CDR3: CASSSGRGWYGYTF. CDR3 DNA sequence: TGTGCCAGCAGTTCGGGACGGGGGTGGTATGGCTACACCTTC.

CDR3 nucleotides: TGTGCCAGCAGCACCCCTCGGTACGGGGGGAAGTTCTTC. The encoded protein is CASSTPRYGGKFF. The rearrangement joins TRBV5-4 to TRBJ2-1, with 7 bases lining up with TRBD2. The CDR3 loop spans 13 amino acids. The J segment lost 14 bases and the V segment lost 4 bases, leaving 12 bases of the junction unmatched. Looked up from germline, CDR1 is SGHNT and CDR2 is YYREEE (reference sequence).

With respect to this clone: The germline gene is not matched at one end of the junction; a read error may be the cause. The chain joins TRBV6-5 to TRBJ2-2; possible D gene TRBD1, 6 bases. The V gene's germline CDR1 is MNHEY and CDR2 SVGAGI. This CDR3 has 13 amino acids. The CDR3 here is CAGRGQGTGELFF. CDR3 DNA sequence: TGTGCCGGCAGGGGCCAAGGCACCGGGGAGCTGTTTTTT.

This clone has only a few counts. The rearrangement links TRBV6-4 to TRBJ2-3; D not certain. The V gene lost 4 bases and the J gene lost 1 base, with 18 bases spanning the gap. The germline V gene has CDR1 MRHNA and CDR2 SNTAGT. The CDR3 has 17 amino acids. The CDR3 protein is CASSAPIGAPRTDTQYF. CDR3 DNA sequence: TGTGCCAGCAGTGCCCCAATAGGAGCCCCCCGCACAGATACGCAGTATTTT.

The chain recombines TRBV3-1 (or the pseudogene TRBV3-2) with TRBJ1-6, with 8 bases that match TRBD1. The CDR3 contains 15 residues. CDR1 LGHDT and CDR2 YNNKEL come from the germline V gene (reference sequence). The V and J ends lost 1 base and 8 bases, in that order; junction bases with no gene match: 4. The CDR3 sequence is CASSQVDREHSPLHF. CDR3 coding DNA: TGTGCCAGCAGCCAAGTGGACAGGGAGCATTCACCCCTCCACTTT.

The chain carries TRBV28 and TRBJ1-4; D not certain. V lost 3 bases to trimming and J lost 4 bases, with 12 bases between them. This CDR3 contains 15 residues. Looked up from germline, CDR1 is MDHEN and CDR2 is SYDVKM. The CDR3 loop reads CASSFVGSNNEKLFF. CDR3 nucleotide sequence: TGTGCCAGCAGTTTTGTGGGCAGCAATAATGAAAAACTGTTTTTT. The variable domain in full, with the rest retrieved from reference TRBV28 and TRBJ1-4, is DVKVTQSSRYLVKRTGEKVFLECVQDMDHENMFWYRQDPGLGLRLIYFSYDVKMKEKGDIPEGYSVSREKKERFSLILESASTNQTSMYLCASSFVGSNNEKLFFGSGTQLSVL.

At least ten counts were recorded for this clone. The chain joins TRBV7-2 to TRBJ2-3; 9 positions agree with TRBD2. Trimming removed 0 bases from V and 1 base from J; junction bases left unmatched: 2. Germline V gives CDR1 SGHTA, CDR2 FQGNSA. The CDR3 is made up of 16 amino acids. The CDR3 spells CASSLAVAGGTDTQYF. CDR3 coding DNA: TGTGCCAGCAGCTTAGCGGTAGCGGGAGGCACAGATACGCAGTATTTT.

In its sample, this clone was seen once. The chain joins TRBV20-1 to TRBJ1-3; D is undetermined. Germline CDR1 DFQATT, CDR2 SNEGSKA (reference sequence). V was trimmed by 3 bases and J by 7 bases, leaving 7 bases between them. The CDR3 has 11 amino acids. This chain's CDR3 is CSARKENTIYF. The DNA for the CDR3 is TGCAGTGCTAGGAAGGAGAACACCATATATTTT.

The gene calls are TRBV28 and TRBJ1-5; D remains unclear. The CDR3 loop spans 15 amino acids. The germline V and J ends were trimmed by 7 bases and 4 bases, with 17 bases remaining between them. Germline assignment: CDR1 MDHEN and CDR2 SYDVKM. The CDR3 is CASKAGYSENQPQHF. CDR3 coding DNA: TGTGCCAGCAAGGCAGGCTACTCTGAAAATCAGCCCCAGCATTTT.

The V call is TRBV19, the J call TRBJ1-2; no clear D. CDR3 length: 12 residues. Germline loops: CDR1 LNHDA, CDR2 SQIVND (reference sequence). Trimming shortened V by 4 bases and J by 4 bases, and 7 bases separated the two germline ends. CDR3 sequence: CASSTSGYGYTF. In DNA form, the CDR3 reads TGTGCCAGTAGTACGTCAGGCTATGGCTACACCTTC.

The CDR3: CAWSPGTSGGNEQFF. The DNA of the CDR3 is TGTGCCTGGAGTCCAGGGACTAGCGGGGGCAATGAGCAGTTCTTC. V and J are TRBV30 and TRBJ2-1; 14 bases are a match to TRBD2. The CDR3 has 15 residues. V lost 2 bases to trimming and J lost 6 bases; unmatched junction nucleotides: 3. In germline, CDR1 is GTSNPN, CDR2 SVGIG (reference sequence). The entire variable domain, with the rest obtained from reference TRBV30 and TRBJ2-1, is as follows: SQTIHQWPATLVQPVGSPLSLECTVEGTSNPNLYWYRQAAGRGLQLLFYSVGIGQISSEVPQNLSASRPQDRQFILSSKKLLLSDSGFYLCAWSPGTSGGNEQFFGPGTRLTVL.

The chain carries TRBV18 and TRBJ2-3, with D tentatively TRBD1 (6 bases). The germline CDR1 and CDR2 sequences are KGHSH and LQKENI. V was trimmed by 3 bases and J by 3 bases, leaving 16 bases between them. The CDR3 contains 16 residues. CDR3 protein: CASSPQTGRGTDTQYF. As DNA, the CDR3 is TGTGCCAGCTCACCGCAGACAGGCCGAGGAACAGATACGCAGTATTTT.

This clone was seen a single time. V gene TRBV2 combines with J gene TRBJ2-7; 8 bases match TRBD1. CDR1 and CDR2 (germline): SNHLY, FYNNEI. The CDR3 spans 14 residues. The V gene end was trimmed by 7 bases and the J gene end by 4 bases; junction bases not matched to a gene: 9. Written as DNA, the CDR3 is TGTGCCAGCACCCGAGGACAGGGCCGGTACGAGCAGTACTTC. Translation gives CASTRGQGRYEQYF.

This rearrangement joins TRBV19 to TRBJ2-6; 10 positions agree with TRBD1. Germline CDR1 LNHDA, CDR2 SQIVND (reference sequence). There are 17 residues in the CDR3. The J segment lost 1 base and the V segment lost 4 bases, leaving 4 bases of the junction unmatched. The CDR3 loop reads CASSSGQGESGANVLTF. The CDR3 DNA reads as TGTGCCAGTAGTAGTGGACAGGGGGAATCTGGGGCCAACGTCCTGACTTTC.

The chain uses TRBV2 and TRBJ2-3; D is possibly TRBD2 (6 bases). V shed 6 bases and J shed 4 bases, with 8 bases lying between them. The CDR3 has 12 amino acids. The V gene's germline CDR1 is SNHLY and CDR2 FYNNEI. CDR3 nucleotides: TGTGCCAGCAGGGGACTTTCAGATACGCAGTATTTT. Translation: CASRGLSDTQYF.

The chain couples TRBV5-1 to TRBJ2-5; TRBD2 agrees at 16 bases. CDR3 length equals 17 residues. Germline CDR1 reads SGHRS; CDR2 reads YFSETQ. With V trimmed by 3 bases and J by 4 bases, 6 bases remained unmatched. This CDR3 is CASSWGLAGGVGETQYF. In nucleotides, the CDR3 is TGCGCCAGCAGCTGGGGACTAGCGGGAGGGGTCGGAGAGACCCAGTACTTC.